Detailed here is one T cell receptor (beta chain). Its matching antigen is unknown. This sample was included in a study of cytomegalovirus exposure and HLA in healthy donors. Amplification used 60 Vbeta primers and 13 Jbeta primers. Sequencing was performed with immunoSEQ multiplex PCR; in TCRdb, only in-frame clones are kept and a portion is missing. The sample has under 150,000 clones, 80% seen once. Regarding the study as a whole: Later analysis revealed greater clonal expansion in HLA-associated TCR beta chains than in equally common others.

The origin of this receptor is a male donor in good health and CMV-seropositive. Sequenced material: PBMCs.

The CDR3 coding sequence is TGTGCCAGCAGTTTGAGCGGGAATCCCTACGAGCAGTACTTC. Amino acid sequence: CASSLSGNPYEQYF. This chain joins TRBV27 and TRBJ2-7; 7 bases are a match to TRBD2. The V gene's germline CDR1 is MNHEY and CDR2 SMNVEV (reference sequence). The CDR3 spans 14 residues. Trimming at V came to 3 bases and at J to 2 bases, leaving 4 bases not matched to a gene.